What follows are 17 T cell receptor beta chains derived from one specimen sequenced in a study of PD-L1 blockade in urothelial cancer. Here immunoSEQ multiplex PCR was the method, and the copy in TCRdb shows in-frame clones only, minus some. The sample lists tens of thousands of clones; roughly 90% were seen once. Time point noted: pretreatment peripheral blood. This specimen consisted of PBMCs, obtained around atezolizumab (anti-PD-L1) treatment. These receptors came from a man between 60 and 75 years old with urothelial cancer.

The gene calls are TRBV11-2 and TRBJ2-2, with a tentative D call TRBD1 (5 bases). V was clipped by 1 base and J by 4 bases, with 7 bases between them. There are 14 residues in the CDR3. Germline assignment: CDR1 SGHAT and CDR2 FQNNGV. The CDR3 DNA reads as TGTGCCAGCAGCTTAGGGACACCCACCGGGGAGCTGTTTTTT. This encodes CASSLGTPTGELFF. The whole variable domain, filled in from reference TRBV11-2 and TRBJ2-2, reads EAGVAQSPRYKIIEKRQSVAFWCNPISGHATLYWYQQILGQGPKLLIQFQNNGVVDDSQLPKDRFSAERLKGVDSTLKIQPAKLEDSAVYLCASSLGTPTGELFFGEGSRLTVL.

This chain links TRBV7-3 with TRBJ1-2; 7 bases map to TRBD1. CDR3 length: 15 residues. J gave up 2 bases and V 5 bases, and 8 bases lay outside the gene matches. Germline assignment: CDR1 SGHTA and CDR2 FQGTGA. In DNA, the CDR3 is TGTGCCAGCAGCAAATCGGGACAGACGAACTATGGCTACACCTTC. As protein: CASSKSGQTNYGYTF.

The chain has TRBV19 and TRBJ2-5; TRBD1 matches at 7 bases. The CDR3 is 14 amino acids. The V segment lost 1 base and the J segment 5 bases; nucleotides outside the gene matches: 4. In germline, CDR1 is LNHDA, CDR2 SQIVND (reference sequence). CDR3 nucleotides: TGTGCCAGTAGTATAGCTTCCAGGGGGGAGACCCAGTACTTC. Protein: CASSIASRGETQYF.

The gene calls are TRBV19 and TRBJ1-6, with TRBD1 matching over 11 bases. The CDR3 consists of 15 residues. Germline loops: CDR1 LNHDA, CDR2 SQIVND (reference sequence). V trimming: 6 bases; J trimming: 7 bases; junction bases outside the gene matches: 5. CDR3 loop: CASRRTGGGNSPLHF. Here the CDR3 DNA reads TGTGCCAGTAGACGGACAGGGGGCGGGAATTCACCCCTCCACTTT.

In regard to this clone: Other nucleotide sequences from this sample produce the same CDR3. The J gene is TRBJ2-1, the V gene TRBV20-1; D is undetermined. The V and J ends lost 5 bases and 5 bases respectively, with 4 bases between them. Germline-derived CDR1 and CDR2 are DFQATT and SNEGSKA (reference sequence). There are 10 residues in the CDR3. Here the CDR3 reads CSASDNEQFF. For the CDR3, the DNA is TGCAGTGCTTCAGACAATGAGCAGTTCTTC.

J is TRBJ2-2 and V is TRBV28, with TRBD2 matching 7 bases. Trimming took 8 bases from V and 7 from J; bases not matched to a gene: 4. Germline V gives CDR1 MDHEN, CDR2 SYDVKM. This CDR3 has 12 residues. The CDR3 DNA reads TGTGCCAGCCATGGGAGGGTCGGGGAGCTGTTTTTT. The encoded protein is CASHGRVGELFF.

The chain has TRBV10-3 and TRBJ2-5; 10 bases agree with TRBD2. The germline V gene encodes CDR1 ENHRY and CDR2 SYGVKD. Trimming cost V 4 bases and J 5 bases; bases outside gene matches: 4. The CDR3 is 14 residues long. In DNA form, the CDR3 reads TGTGCCATCAGTGGGACTAGCGGTAGGGAGACCCAGTACTTC. This gives the protein CAISGTSGRETQYF.

V usage is TRBV7-2 and J usage is TRBJ2-1; TRBD2 aligns across 13 bases. The CDR3 is made up of 17 amino acids. Trimming at V came to 4 bases and at J to 5 bases, leaving 8 bases not matched to a gene. Germline assignment: CDR1 SGHTA and CDR2 FQGNSA. CDR3 DNA sequence: TGTGCCAGCAGCTCGCTAGGGACTAGCGGGGCGGACAATGAGCAGTTCTTC. Translation gives CASSSLGTSGADNEQFF.

The V call is TRBV19, the J call TRBJ2-7, with 9 positions matching TRBD1. This CDR3 is 13 amino acids long. J gave up 4 bases and V 4 bases, and 2 bases lay outside the gene matches. Germline V gives CDR1 LNHDA, CDR2 SQIVND (reference sequence). This chain's CDR3 is CASSTGTGYEQYF. In nucleotides, the CDR3 is TGTGCCAGTAGTACCGGGACAGGGTACGAGCAGTACTTC.

The rearrangement links TRBV7-2 to TRBJ1-1; D not certain. CDR3 length equals 15 residues. V was cut by 5 bases and J by 4 bases, with 17 bases left in between. In germline, CDR1 is SGHTA, CDR2 FQGNSA. The CDR3, as DNA: TGTGCCAGCAGCACACACCCAACGACGGGCACTGAAGCTTTCTTT. Translating gives CASSTHPTTGTEAFF.

The V call is TRBV18, the J call TRBJ2-1, with 8 bases matching TRBD2. J was trimmed by 2 bases and V by 3 bases; bases with no gene match: 3. The CDR3 extends over 15 amino acids. Germline CDR1 is KGHSH and CDR2 is LQKENI. CDR3 protein: CASSPNSGTYNEQFF. The CDR3 DNA reads TGTGCCAGCTCACCGAATAGCGGGACCTACAATGAGCAGTTCTTC.

The V gene is TRBV19, the J gene TRBJ2-3; D ambiguous. Trimming took off 2 bases at V and 1 base at J, with 4 bases between the two ends. Germline-derived CDR1 and CDR2 are LNHDA and SQIVND (reference sequence). CDR3 length: 13 amino acids. The CDR3 protein is CASSISGTDTQYF. CDR3 coding DNA: TGTGCCAGTAGTATAAGCGGCACAGATACGCAGTATTTT.

The chain is built from TRBV30 and TRBJ1-5, with TRBD1 matching 10 bases. Germline assignment: CDR1 GTSNPN and CDR2 SVGIG (reference sequence). The CDR3 length is 16 residues. Unmatched junction bases numbered 6, after V lost 2 bases and J lost 2 bases. CDR3 loop: CAWSRGTGVGNQPQHF. For the CDR3, the DNA is TGTGCCTGGAGTAGGGGGACAGGGGTGGGCAATCAGCCCCAGCATTTT.

The chain carries TRBV7-2 and TRBJ1-6, with 8 bases that match TRBD1. Trimming cost V 5 bases and J 3 bases; bases outside gene matches: 3. The germline gives CDR1 SGHTA, CDR2 FQGNSA. CDR3 length: 15 amino acids. The CDR3 DNA reads TGTGCCAGCAGCAGAGACAGGGGCTATAATTCACCCCTCCACTTT. It is translated as CASSRDRGYNSPLHF. Complete variable domain (other parts from reference TRBV7-2 and TRBJ1-6): GAGVSQSPSNKVTEKGKDVELRCDPISGHTALYWYRQSLGQGLEFLIYFQGNSAPDKSGLPSDRFSAERTGGSVSTLTIQRTQQEDSAVYLCASSRDRGYNSPLHFGNGTRLTVT.

V gene TRBV5-4 combines with J gene TRBJ1-2; 7 bases agree with TRBD1. The CDR3 covers 14 residues. V was clipped by 4 bases and J by 8 bases; unmatched bases: 11. Germline CDR1 and CDR2: SGHNT and YYREEE (reference sequence). The CDR3 is CASSERQGSVGYTF. CDR3 bases: TGTGCCAGCAGCGAACGACAGGGATCCGTCGGCTACACCTTC.

V gene TRBV4-2 combines with J gene TRBJ1-2; 11 bases agree with TRBD1. From germline, CDR1 is LGHNA and CDR2 YNFKEQ. This CDR3 has 15 residues. V trimming: 3 bases; J trimming: 5 bases; junction bases outside the gene matches: 5. CDR3 in DNA: TGTGCCAGCAGCCAGCCGGGACAGGGGGGTTATGGCTACACCTTC. Encoded protein: CASSQPGQGGYGYTF.

V usage is TRBV5-1 and J usage is TRBJ2-3; no definite D call. The germline gives CDR1 SGHRS, CDR2 YFSETQ. The CDR3 runs to 13 residues. V dropped 4 bases and J dropped 2 bases, with 8 bases sitting between them. For the CDR3, the DNA is TGCGCCAGCAGCCCCACTACCACAGATACGCAGTATTTT. Translated, it gives CASSPTTTDTQYF.